What follows describes a single TCR beta chain. These data are taken from a study of cytotoxic CD8 clonotypes in ibrutinib-treated CLL. Study background: On average, each sample had about 250,000 productive templates and 94,082 productive rearrangements.

The CDR3 has 16 amino acids. The germline gives CDR1 SEHNR, CDR2 FQNEAQ (reference sequence). The J segment lost 3 bases and the V segment lost 7 bases, leaving 8 bases of the junction unmatched. Data came from immunoSEQ multiplex PCR; TCRdb stores just in-frame clones and leaves some out. The repertoire has about 76,000 clones, around four fifths of them found once; the top ten carry about 40%. The TCR comes from a human donor with chronic lymphocytic leukemia. This chain joins TRBV7-9 and TRBJ2-2; 10 bases match TRBD2. The source material was PBMCs, sampled after 24 months of ibrutinib treatment. This CDR3 reads CASKTGTSADTGELFF. As DNA, the CDR3 is TGTGCCAGCAAAACCGGGACTAGCGCGGACACCGGGGAGCTGTTTTTT.